This TCR beta chain stems from a study of high-grade serous ovarian cancer treatment subgroups (dated by TCRdb to the early 2020s). General notes on the study: Sequencing yielded a mean of around 14,000 reads and approximately 7,000 unique TCR beta rearrangements per sample. Under a laparoscopic triage algorithm, patients with high-grade serous ovarian cancer were grouped by complete gross resection or by neoadjuvant chemotherapy response, and the study profiled the TCR beta repertoires of these patients. A cohort of approximately 30 patients was included: some 10 with no residual disease after primary surgery (R0), some 10 who were excellent NACT responders, and some 10 who were poor NACT responders. One primary tumor sample and two metastatic tumor samples were collected from each patient, for a total of approximately 98 samples.

The 80 to 100 tumor samples underwent high-throughput TCR profiling using ImmunoSEQ. Regarding the original processing steps: To measure repertoire diversity, the metrics used were richness (unique productive sequences), clonality, evenness and relatedness, and the Bhattacharyya coefficient was used to assess similarity between samples. A sensitivity analysis that removed TCRs with fewer than two reads produced consistent conclusions. Not all clones reach the TCRdb copy of this immuneACCESS table, which keeps in-frame sequences only. Checked studies attribute under half of the gap to unresolved V genes and leave the rest unexplained. The V and J calls and the clone size are those of that table, but D and trimming were determined from the DNA. Counted in this sample were 10,000 to 12,000 clones; around 86% of them appeared once. The top ten hold under 8.5% of the sample. What the study reported, not specific to this receptor: Repertoire similarity between tumors of the same patient ranged about 0.11 to 0.8, whereas almost no similarity was seen between different patients. Because bulk tumor TCR sequencing provided no spatial information, insight into HGSC tumor complexity and diversity was limited. The TCR repertoire analyses centered on CDR3, and CDR1 and CDR2 were not analyzed. TCR clonal relatedness showed a positive correlation with neoantigen level and a trend toward positive correlation with copy number variation and mutation load from whole-genome sequencing.

Collection of tumor samples took place before definitive surgery or chemotherapy. Genomic DNA extraction was performed by the MD Anderson Biospecimen Extraction Resource, and TCR sequencing was carried out by the MD Anderson Cancer Genomics Laboratory. This clone has just one count. Its antigen is still unknown. Nothing much larger sits one base from this clone, and base qualities are not available. CDR1 and CDR2 (SGHTS, YDEGEE) derive from the germline V gene. The CDR3 holds 17 amino acids from the cysteine to the phenylalanine. The CDR3 DNA has 51 bases and is translated from base 1. V ends up 0 bases short and J 3 bases short, with an unmatched junction base count of 6.

The sequence joins TRBV5-8 to TRBJ1-6, and 7 junction bases match TRBD1. The sample taken for sequencing was tumor tissue. The receptor comes from a human donor with high-grade serous ovarian cancer. The sequence in DNA is TGTGCCAGCAGCTTGGCCCCACAGGGGAGCTATAATTCACCCCTCCACTTT. The resulting protein is CASSLAPQGSYNSPLHF.